A selection of T cell receptor beta chains follows, all from one sample in a study of cytomegalovirus exposure and HLA in healthy donors. Some clones are missing from TCRdb's copy, which holds only in-frame ones; the method was immunoSEQ multiplex PCR. The sample lists some 120,000 clones, about 82% occurring once. Sequencing was performed on PBMCs. The receptors come from a man aged 25 to 40 in good health and CMV-seronegative. Both conserved end residues are part of each CDR3. D genes are given only for firm matches. Some rows mark clone size as missing; the rest say once, few, many or name a class of expanded clone.

D: -; J: TRBJ1-1; V: TRBV7-9; size: -; CDR3: CASSLGQTDRNTEAFF; DNA: TGTGCCAGCAGCTTAGGGCAGACAGACCGCAACACTGAAGCTTTCTTT
D: -; J: TRBJ1-5; V: TRBV28; size: -; CDR3: CASSYRVYNQPQHF; DNA: TGTGCCAGCAGTTACAGGGTTTACAATCAGCCCCAGCATTTT
D: -; J: TRBJ1-3; V: TRBV6-1; size: few; CDR3: CASKPDRTGNTIYF; DNA: TGTGCCAGCAAGCCCGACAGGACTGGAAACACCATATATTTT
D: TRBD1; J: TRBJ2-5; V: TRBV28; size: few; CDR3: CASRVTGTETQYF; DNA: TGTGCCAGCAGGGTGACAGGGACGGAGACCCAGTACTTC
D: TRBD2; J: TRBJ2-7; V: TRBV13; size: -; CDR3: CASSGGTSGAYEQYF; DNA: TGTGCCAGCAGCGGAGGGACTAGCGGGGCCTACGAGCAGTACTTC
D: -; J: TRBJ1-5; V: TRBV28; size: -; CDR3: CASSLYSQPQHF; DNA: TGTGCCAGCAGTTTGTACAGCCAGCCCCAGCATTTT
D: -; J: TRBJ1-1; V: TRBV7-2; size: -; CDR3: CASSGKQGRTEAFF; DNA: TGTGCCAGCAGCGGAAAACAGGGTCGGACTGAAGCTTTCTTT
D: -; J: TRBJ1-4; V: TRBV15; size: -; CDR3: CATSTYSEKLFF; DNA: TGTGCCACCAGCACCTACAGTGAAAAACTGTTTTTT
D: -; J: TRBJ2-3; V: TRBV29-1; size: -; CDR3: CSVEGGVTDQHSTDTQYF; DNA: TGCAGCGTTGAAGGCGGGGTAACGGACCAACACAGCACAGATACGCAGTATTTT
D: -; J: TRBJ2-1; V: TRBV2; size: -; CDR3: CATTEGFTYNEQFF; DNA: TGTGCCACGACTGAGGGTTTTACCTACAATGAGCAGTTCTTC
D: -; J: TRBJ2-1; V: TRBV6-4; size: once; CDR3: CASSDSRVANPLHDEQFF; DNA: TGTGCCAGCAGTGACTCGAGGGTAGCCAATCCCTTACACGATGAGCAGTTCTTC
D: TRBD1; J: TRBJ2-1; V: TRBV28; size: few; CDR3: CASRNIGTGAYNEQFF; DNA: TGTGCCAGCAGGAATATAGGGACAGGCGCCTACAATGAGCAGTTCTTC
D: TRBD2; J: TRBJ2-2; V: TRBV5-4; size: few; CDR3: CASSPGLAANTGELFF; DNA: TGTGCCAGCAGCCCGGGACTAGCGGCCAACACCGGGGAGCTGTTTTTT
D: -; J: TRBJ2-7; V: TRBV5-1; size: -; CDR3: CASSSLTDSYEQYF; DNA: TGCGCCAGCAGCAGTTTGACAGACTCCTACGAGCAGTACTTC
D: -; J: TRBJ2-1; V: TRBV2; size: -; CDR3: CASSGLNSYNEQFF; DNA: TGTGCCAGCAGCGGACTCAACTCCTACAATGAGCAGTTCTTC
D: TRBD1; J: TRBJ1-4; V: TRBV11-3; size: -; CDR3: CASSPGTDKRPGEKLFF; DNA: TGTGCCAGCAGCCCGGGGACAGACAAGCGGCCGGGAGAAAAACTGTTTTTT
D: TRBD1; J: TRBJ1-2; V: TRBV5-6; size: -; CDR3: CASSVGTGASYGYTF; DNA: TGTGCCAGCAGCGTGGGGACAGGGGCTTCCTATGGCTACACCTTC
D: -; J: TRBJ2-2; V: TRBV6-6; size: once; CDR3: CASGQDGRAGELFF; DNA: TGTGCCAGCGGCCAGGATGGCCGCGCCGGGGAGCTGTTTTTT
D: TRBD1; J: TRBJ2-1; V: TRBV19; size: -; CDR3: CASRGQGSYNEQFF; DNA: TGTGCCAGTAGGGGACAGGGCAGCTACAATGAGCAGTTCTTC
D: -; J: TRBJ1-1; V: TRBV2; size: few; CDR3: CASRGGRLLTEAFF; DNA: TGTGCCAGCAGGGGAGGACGGCTTCTCACTGAAGCTTTCTTT
D: -; J: TRBJ2-1; V: TRBV28; size: -; CDR3: CASSFSSGNEQFF; DNA: TGTGCCAGCAGTTTCAGTAGCGGCAATGAGCAGTTCTTC
D: -; J: TRBJ2-7; V: TRBV4-3; size: -; CDR3: CASSQDLDSYEQYF; DNA: TGCGCCAGCAGCCAAGACCTAGACTCCTACGAGCAGTACTTC
D: TRBD1; J: TRBJ2-2; V: TRBV19; size: -; CDR3: CASTRSDREGGELFF; DNA: TGTGCCAGTACCAGATCAGACAGGGAAGGCGGGGAGCTGTTTTTT
D: -; J: TRBJ2-3; V: TRBV18; size: few; CDR3: CASSPPGGTPADTQYF; DNA: TGTGCCAGCTCACCACCAGGTGGTACCCCAGCGGATACGCAGTATTTT
D: TRBD1; J: TRBJ1-2; V: TRBV4-3; size: -; CDR3: CASSHPDRDTGYTF; DNA: TGCGCCAGCAGCCACCCGGACAGGGACACTGGCTACACCTTC
D: -; J: TRBJ2-2; V: TRBV6-6; size: few; CDR3: CAGGWGSNTGELFF; DNA: TGTGCCGGGGGGTGGGGGTCGAACACCGGGGAGCTGTTTTTT
D: TRBD1; J: TRBJ2-7; V: TRBV18; size: -; CDR3: CASSPARTGYEQYF; DNA: TGTGCCAGCTCACCGGCTAGGACAGGGTACGAGCAGTACTTC
D: -; J: TRBJ2-6; V: TRBV6-4; size: -; CDR3: CASSELGLGAGANVLTF; DNA: TGTGCCAGCAGTGAGCTGGGTTTGGGAGCTGGGGCCAACGTCCTGACTTTC
D: -; J: TRBJ1-6; V: TRBV20-1; size: -; CDR3: CSARDTYLHF; DNA: TGCAGTGCTAGAGATACCTATCTCCACTTT
D: TRBD1; J: TRBJ1-2; V: TRBV10-1; size: once; CDR3: CASSERTGYGYTF; DNA: TGCGCCAGCAGTGAGAGGACAGGCTATGGCTACACCTTC
D: TRBD2; J: TRBJ2-1; V: TRBV19; size: few; CDR3: CASSISTSGYNEQFF; DNA: TGTGCCAGTAGTATCTCAACTAGCGGTTACAATGAGCAGTTCTTC
D: TRBD2; J: TRBJ2-3; V: TRBV6-1; size: once; CDR3: CASSALAGGTDTQYF; DNA: TGTGCCAGCAGTGCCCTAGCGGGGGGGACAGATACGCAGTATTTT
D: -; J: TRBJ2-5; V: TRBV4-2; size: -; CDR3: CASSQETSRGRETQYF; DNA: TGTGCCAGCAGCCAAGAGACTAGCAGGGGTCGGGAGACCCAGTACTTC
D: TRBD1; J: TRBJ2-5; V: TRBV5-4; size: -; CDR3: CASSRTPGNRGIGETQYF; DNA: TGTGCCAGCAGCCGTACGCCCGGAAACAGGGGGATTGGGGAGACCCAGTACTTC
D: TRBD2; J: TRBJ2-3; V: TRBV28; size: -; CDR3: CASSLAGGLIDTQYF; DNA: TGTGCCAGCAGTCTAGCGGGAGGGCTTATAGATACGCAGTATTTT
D: TRBD1; J: TRBJ1-5; V: TRBV5-6; size: -; CDR3: CASSLGQGGQPQHF; DNA: TGTGCCAGCAGCTTAGGACAGGGTGGGCAGCCCCAGCATTTT
D: -; J: TRBJ1-3; V: TRBV5-6; size: -; CDR3: CASNLLQTSGNTIYF; DNA: TGTGCCAGCAACCTCCTACAGACCTCTGGAAACACCATATATTTT
D: TRBD2; J: TRBJ2-1; V: TRBV7-9; size: -; CDR3: CASSLEGLAGQNEQFF; DNA: TGTGCCAGCAGCTTAGAGGGACTAGCGGGACAAAATGAGCAGTTCTTC
D: TRBD2; J: TRBJ2-7; V: TRBV5-4; size: -; CDR3: CASSPLAGTPSYEQYF; DNA: TGTGCCAGCAGCCCGTTAGCGGGAACCCCCTCCTACGAGCAGTACTTC
D: -; J: TRBJ1-4; V: TRBV25-1; size: -; CDR3: CASSDREAGEKLFF; DNA: TGTGCCAGCAGTGACAGAGAAGCGGGTGAAAAACTGTTTTTT
D: -; J: TRBJ1-1; V: TRBV27; size: -; CDR3: CATHGGVGAFF; DNA: TGTGCCACCCATGGGGGGGTAGGGGCTTTCTTT
D: -; J: TRBJ1-1; V: TRBV6-1; size: -; CDR3: CASSEFPRGVNTEAFF; DNA: TGTGCCAGCAGTGAATTCCCCCGGGGGGTTAACACTGAAGCTTTCTTT
D: TRBD1; J: TRBJ1-5; V: TRBV6-4; size: -; CDR3: CASRPDRGGTTNQPQHF; DNA: TGTGCCAGCAGACCCGACAGGGGGGGAACGACAAATCAGCCCCAGCATTTT
D: TRBD1; J: TRBJ1-5; V: TRBV30; size: -; CDR3: CAWGGGTGKEPQHF; DNA: TGTGCCTGGGGGGGAGGGACAGGGAAGGAGCCCCAGCATTTT
D: TRBD1; J: TRBJ1-4; V: TRBV9; size: -; CDR3: CASSVRQGAGEKLFF; DNA: TGTGCCAGCAGCGTCCGACAGGGGGCTGGTGAAAAACTGTTTTTT
D: -; J: TRBJ1-5; V: TRBV6-1; size: -; CDR3: CASSETDRRQPQHF; DNA: TGTGCCAGCAGTGAGACCGACAGAAGGCAGCCCCAGCATTTT
D: TRBD1; J: TRBJ2-5; V: TRBV5-6; size: -; CDR3: CASSRRTGEETQYF; DNA: TGTGCCAGCAGCCGGAGGACAGGGGAAGAGACCCAGTACTTC
D: TRBD1; J: TRBJ1-4; V: TRBV5-1; size: -; CDR3: CASKGGLFLGEKLFF; DNA: TGCGCCAGCAAAGGGGGCCTGTTTTTGGGTGAAAAACTGTTTTTT
D: -; J: TRBJ2-5; V: TRBV4-2; size: -; CDR3: CASSQDGVNQETQYF; DNA: TGTGCCAGCAGCCAAGACGGGGTGAACCAAGAGACCCAGTACTTC
D: TRBD1; J: TRBJ2-1; V: TRBV5-4; size: -; CDR3: CASSTGDSFYNEQFF; DNA: TGTGCCAGCAGCACCGGGGACAGCTTCTACAATGAGCAGTTCTTC
D: -; J: TRBJ2-3; V: TRBV6-6; size: -; CDR3: CASSYPRVRVTDTQYF; DNA: TGTGCCAGCAGTTACCCCCGGGTTCGGGTCACAGATACGCAGTATTTT
D: -; J: TRBJ2-1; V: TRBV27; size: -; CDR3: CASSLRHYNEQFF; DNA: TGTGCCAGCAGTTTAAGACATTACAATGAGCAGTTCTTC
D: -; J: TRBJ2-1; V: TRBV7-7; size: -; CDR3: CASSPRTSLVQFF; DNA: TGTGCTAGCAGCCCCCGAACTAGTTTGGTGCAGTTCTTC
D: TRBD2; J: TRBJ2-7; V: TRBV27; size: -; CDR3: CASSLAGALSYEQYF; DNA: TGTGCCAGCAGTTTAGCGGGAGCCCTCTCCTACGAGCAGTACTTC
D: -; J: TRBJ1-4; V: TRBV14; size: -; CDR3: CASSLLRDGGEKLFF; DNA: TGTGCCAGCAGTCTCCTCCGGGACGGGGGGGAAAAACTGTTTTTT
D: -; J: TRBJ2-1; V: TRBV7-7; size: -; CDR3: CASSLVGSGEQFF; DNA: TGTGCTAGCAGCTTAGTTGGCTCTGGTGAGCAGTTCTTC
D: TRBD1; J: TRBJ2-3; V: TRBV6-6; size: -; CDR3: CASSLGQGHTDTQYF; DNA: TGTGCCAGCAGCTTAGGACAGGGGCACACAGATACGCAGTATTTT
D: TRBD1; J: TRBJ1-2; V: TRBV7-9; size: -; CDR3: CASSPGTDYGYTF; DNA: TGTGCCAGCAGCCCCGGGACAGACTATGGCTACACCTTC
D: -; J: TRBJ2-5; V: TRBV7-8; size: -; CDR3: CASSLFRGETQYF; DNA: TGTGCCAGCAGCCTATTTAGGGGAGAGACCCAGTACTTC
D: -; J: TRBJ2-3; V: TRBV28; size: few; CDR3: CASSLPTRDTQYF; DNA: TGTGCCAGCAGTTTACCGACTAGGGATACGCAGTATTTT